This passage covers 27 T cell receptor beta chains from one sample sequenced in a study of regulatory T cells in long-lasting Graves disease. Sample time point: persistent/refractory GD, antithyroid drugs over 5 years with positive TRAb. RNA isolated from PBMCs was used to make the TCR library. Both iRepertoire HTBI primers and Arm-PCR of CDR3 regions were used to build the TCR beta libraries. TCRdb used MiXCR to reprocess the multiplex PCR reads, holding one entry per CDR3 protein. Altogether hundreds of thousands of distinct CDR3 sequences are present, less than 25% being singletons, with the ten largest covering approximately 8%. This sample comprised peripheral blood mononuclear cells (PBMCs), obtained when the disease was refractory, from a patient treated with antithyroid drugs. The receptors come from a female donor with Graves disease.

This clonotype was seen repeatedly, ten times or more. The V gene is TRBV27, the J gene TRBJ1-4; D not resolved. V was cut by 6 bases and J by 8 bases, with 10 bases left in between. CDR3 length: 12 amino acids. In germline, CDR1 is MNHEY, CDR2 SMNVEV (reference sequence). CDR3 sequence (DNA): TGTGCCAGCAGGGAGAGAAACGAAAAACTGTTTTTT. Translating it yields CASRERNEKLFF.

This clonotype was found many times. The chain recombines TRBV12-3 or TRBV12-4 with TRBJ2-7, with D maybe TRBD2 (6 bases). V was clipped by 4 bases and J by 6 bases, with 16 bases between them. There are 14 residues in the CDR3. CDR3 protein: CASSSGTGEVEQYF. The CDR3, as DNA: TGTGCCAGCAGTTCCGGGACCGGGGAGGTCGAGCAGTACTTC.

This clonotype was detected many times. The V call is TRBV28, the J call TRBJ2-7, with 9 bases that match TRBD2. The trim removed 5 bases at V and 1 base at J, leaving 12 bases unmatched. Looked up from germline, CDR1 is MDHEN and CDR2 is SYDVKM. This CDR3 has 17 residues. DNA for the CDR3: TGTGCCAGCAGTGAAACTAGCGGGTATCGGGGGTCCTACGAGCAGTACTTC. Its translation: CASSETSGYRGSYEQYF.

As to this clonotype: A read error may produce the germline difference seen at one junction end. The V call is TRBV2, the J call TRBJ1-5; 9 bases map to TRBD1. The germline CDR1 and CDR2 sequences are SNHLY and FYNNEI. This CDR3 is built from 15 residues. The CDR3 bases are TGTGCCAGCAGTAGGGGACAGGGAAGCAGTCAGCCCCAGCATTTT. Translated: CASSRGQGSSQPQHF.

Note on this clonotype: The conserved closing phenylalanine or tryptophan is absent in this CDR3, likely reflecting a read error. V and J are TRBV18 and TRBJ1-1; D uncertain. The germline V and J ends were trimmed by 5 bases and 0 bases, with 7 bases remaining between them. The CDR3 has 13 residues. CDR1 KGHSH and CDR2 LQKENI come from the germline V gene. The CDR3 DNA reads TGTGCCAGCTCAGCAAATGTGAACACTGAAGCTTTCCTT. This translates into CASSANVNTEAFL.

This clonotype showed up many times. The chain combines TRBV12-3 or TRBV12-4 with TRBJ2-7; D unclear. This CDR3 contains 19 residues. V lost 0 bases and J lost 0, with 21 bases in between. The DNA of the CDR3 is TGTGCCAGCAGTTTAGCGGGCCAGACGGGCGTGTGGGGCTCCTACGAGCAGTACTTC. Its protein product is CASSLAGQTGVWGSYEQYF.

This clonotype occurred a few times. The CDR3 reads CASSAPRGQTYEQYF. The CDR3 DNA reads TGCGCCAGCAGCGCCCCCCGGGGACAAACCTACGAGCAGTACTTC. The J gene is TRBJ2-7, the V gene TRBV5-1; a possible D gene is TRBD1 (6 bases). V was pared by 4 bases and J by 2 bases, with 16 bases between. CDR1 and CDR2 (germline): SGHRS, YFSETQ. The CDR3 has 15 amino acids.

The gene calls are TRBV5-1 and TRBJ2-2; TRBD1 is a possible D gene (6 bases). V was cut by 7 bases and J by 6 bases, with 22 bases left in between. This CDR3 is built from 16 residues. The germline V gene encodes CDR1 SGHRS and CDR2 YFSETQ. The CDR3 DNA reads as TGCGCCAGCGGGACCCGGACAGTGGTGCTTGCCGGGGAGCTGTTTTTT. Translated, it gives CASGTRTVVLAGELFF.

This clonotype was seen ten or more times. The J gene is TRBJ1-1, the V gene TRBV2; D is unresolved. The CDR3 extends over 13 amino acids. The V gene's germline CDR1 is SNHLY and CDR2 FYNNEI. V was cut by 6 bases and J by 0 bases, with 8 bases left in between. The CDR3 DNA reads as TGTGCCAGCAGCCCCATCCTGAACACTGAAGCTTTCTTT. Translated: CASSPILNTEAFF.

This clonotype has at least ten counts. The V gene is TRBV20-1, the J gene TRBJ1-1; no reliable D call. Germline CDR1 DFQATT, CDR2 SNEGSKA (reference sequence). Trimming stripped 3 bases from V and 0 bases from J, with 5 bases between. The CDR3 is made up of 12 amino acids. The CDR3 loop reads CSASEVNTEAFF. Here the CDR3 DNA reads TGCAGTGCTAGCGAGGTGAACACTGAAGCTTTCTTT.

This clonotype was seen at least ten times. The J gene is TRBJ1-2, the V gene TRBV5-5; D uncertain. The CDR3 totals 14 residues. V lost 2 bases and J 4 bases, leaving 12 bases between the germline ends. Germline V gene lookup returns CDR1 SGHKS and CDR2 YYEKEE (reference sequence). This chain's CDR3 is CASSLSQEGYGYTF. DNA of the CDR3: TGTGCCAGCAGCTTATCCCAGGAGGGCTATGGCTACACCTTC.

This clonotype appeared a few times. V gene TRBV19 combines with J gene TRBJ1-5, with D possibly being TRBD1 (6 bases). CDR1 is LNHDA, CDR2 SQIVND, per germline (reference sequence). CDR3 size: 15 residues. The ends were cut back, 5 bases at V and 6 bases at J, with 17 bases in the middle. The CDR3: CASSARRQGIQPQHF. The CDR3 nucleotides read TGTGCCAGTAGTGCTAGACGTCAGGGGATTCAGCCCCAGCATTTT.

The V gene is TRBV27, the J gene TRBJ2-7; 8 bases map to TRBD1. V shed 8 bases and J 7 bases; nucleotides not matched to a gene: 10. Germline CDR1 reads MNHEY; CDR2 reads SMNVEV (reference sequence). The CDR3 totals 13 residues. For the CDR3, the DNA is TGTGCCAGCGGCCGGCAGGGGGCGTTTGAGCAGTACTTC. Residues: CASGRQGAFEQYF.

This clonotype was counted many times. The chain employs TRBV15 and TRBJ1-6; tentatively, D is TRBD1 (6 bases). V was pared by 5 bases and J by 5 bases, with 13 bases between. This CDR3 is 15 amino acids long. CDR1 is LNHNV and CDR2 is YYDKDF in the germline V gene (reference sequence). CDR3 in DNA: TGTGCCACCAGCCAGGGGAGGGTCAATAATTCACCCCTCCACTTT. It translates to CATSQGRVNNSPLHF.

This clonotype was recorded only once. The chain is built from TRBV3-1 and TRBJ2-3; 16 bases match TRBD2. The CDR3 is made up of 16 amino acids. The ends lost 4 bases at V and 4 bases at J; junction bases unmatched: 2. Germline CDR1 is LGHDT and CDR2 is YNNKEL (reference sequence). CDR3 sequence reads: CASSPGLAGGADTQYF. The CDR3 bases are TGTGCCAGCAGCCCGGGACTAGCGGGAGGGGCAGATACGCAGTATTTT.

The sample holds many counts of this clonotype. This chain connects TRBV6-1 to TRBJ1-1; D is ambiguous. The CDR3 is made up of 16 amino acids. Trimming removed 3 bases at V and 0 bases at J, with 14 bases between. Germline V CDR1 and CDR2: MNHNS, SASEGT. The CDR3 DNA sequence: TGTGCCAGCAGTGATACTATCATTGGCATGAACACTGAAGCTTTCTTT. Translation gives CASSDTIIGMNTEAFF.

This clonotype was recorded a few times. V and J are TRBV6-1 and TRBJ2-7; D possibly corresponds to TRBD1 (6 bases). The CDR3 extends over 14 amino acids. Trimming left V 4 bases short and J 6 bases short, with 16 bases between. Germline lookup yields CDR1 MNHNS and CDR2 SASEGT. This CDR3 is CASSAVGAWAEQYF. CDR3 sequence (DNA): TGTGCCAGCAGTGCCGTGGGGGCCTGGGCCGAGCAGTACTTC.

This chain uses TRBV30 with TRBJ1-6; a weak D match, TRBD1 (5 bases). V was shortened by 4 bases and J by 2 bases, with 12 bases between the two germline ends. The CDR3 loop spans 15 amino acids. CDR1 GTSNPN and CDR2 SVGIG come from the germline V gene (reference sequence). DNA of the CDR3: TGTGCCTGGACCGCAACGGGACCCTATAATTCACCCCTCCACTTT. This sequence encodes CAWTATGPYNSPLHF.

The chain uses TRBV27 and TRBJ2-7; 9 nucleotides line up with TRBD2. The germline V gene encodes CDR1 MNHEY and CDR2 SMNVEV (reference sequence). This CDR3 is 13 amino acids long. V was clipped by 5 bases and J by 6 bases; unmatched bases: 5. The CDR3 region has the DNA TGTGCCAGCAGTCTGGGACTAGCTGCCGAGCAGTACTTC. Translated, it gives CASSLGLAAEQYF.

In its sample, this clonotype was seen once. A much larger clone lies one base from this, so it may be a read error. This chain joins TRBV6-2 or TRBV6-3 and TRBJ1-1; D unclear. The CDR3 extends over 15 amino acids. From germline, CDR1 is MNHEY and CDR2 SVGEGT. The V and J ends lost 7 bases and 6 bases respectively, with 21 bases between them. CDR3 region: CASKSSRLGRSEAFF. The CDR3, as DNA: TGTGCCAGCAAATCGAGCCGTCTAGGAAGATCTGAAGCTTTCTTT.

Only one count was recorded for this clonotype. V usage is TRBV10-2 and J usage is TRBJ2-3, with no clear D. CDR1 is WSHSY, CDR2 SAAADI, per germline. Trimming stripped 4 bases from V and 4 bases from J, with 18 bases between. The CDR3 totals 16 residues. Written as DNA, the CDR3 is TGCGCCAGCAGTGTCCACTGGGCCCCGAGCGCAGATACGCAGTATTTT. It is translated as CASSVHWAPSADTQYF.

The chain combines TRBV12-3 or TRBV12-4 with TRBJ2-1; D ambiguous. The V gene lost 6 bases and the J gene lost 0 bases, with 12 bases spanning the gap. The length of the CDR3 is 15 residues. CDR3 amino acids: CASSPLKSSYNEQFF. Here the CDR3 DNA reads TGTGCCAGCAGCCCCTTAAAGAGCTCCTACAATGAGCAGTTCTTC.

This clonotype has a count of ten or more. V usage is TRBV28 and J usage is TRBJ2-7; possible D gene TRBD2, 5 bases. With 2 bases removed from V and 0 bases from J, the gap between germline ends came to 11 bases. Germline CDR1 and CDR2: MDHEN and SYDVKM. The CDR3 length is 15 residues. The DNA for the CDR3 is TGTGCCAGCAGTTTACGAGGGTTAAGCTCCTACGAGCAGTACTTC. It translates to CASSLRGLSSYEQYF. The full variable domain, rest sourced from reference TRBV28 and TRBJ2-7, is DVKVTQSSRYLVKRTGEKVFLECVQDMDHENMFWYRQDPGLGLRLIYFSYDVKMKEKGDIPEGYSVSREKKERFSLILESASTNQTSMYLCASSLRGLSSYEQYFGPGTRLTVT.

This clonotype was seen repeatedly, ten times or more. This rearrangement joins TRBV10-3 to TRBJ1-2, with a possible D match to TRBD1 (6 bases). The CDR3 sequence is 14 residues long. V shed 4 bases and J shed 4 bases, with 13 bases lying between them. Germline V gene lookup returns CDR1 ENHRY and CDR2 SYGVKD. The CDR3, as DNA: TGTGCCATCAGTGGAGCAGGGGAGGGCTATGGCTACACCTTC. Protein: CAISGAGEGYGYTF.

This chain connects TRBV6-2 or TRBV6-3 to TRBJ1-1; D possibly corresponds to TRBD1 (6 bases). CDR3 length equals 18 residues. V lost 6 bases and J 5 bases, leaving 28 bases between the germline ends. Germline-derived CDR1 and CDR2 are MNHEY and SVGEGT. CDR3 sequence (DNA): TGTGCCAGCAGGGCATACAGGGTGGGATATGGTATTATTACTGAAGCTTTCTTT. Protein sequence: CASRAYRVGYGIITEAFF.

The gene calls are TRBV19 and TRBJ1-5, with D hard to call. The CDR3 has 15 amino acids. The germline CDR1 and CDR2 sequences are LNHDA and SQIVND (reference sequence). Trimming removed 1 base at V and 5 bases at J, with 12 bases between. The CDR3 protein is CASSIVLVGDQPQHF. The CDR3 bases are TGTGCCAGTAGTATAGTTCTGGTCGGGGATCAGCCCCAGCATTTT.

CDR3 DNA sequence: TGCGCCAGCAGCCCCGACAGTCCGAATTTGAACGGACTGTTTTTT. Its protein is CASSPDSPNLNGLFF. The chain is built from TRBV5-1 and TRBJ1-4, with TRBD1 as a possible D gene (5 bases). V was shortened by 4 bases and J by 13 bases, with 23 bases between the two germline ends. Per germline, CDR1 SGHRS and CDR2 YFSETQ. This CDR3 is 15 amino acids long.